Listed below are T cell receptor beta chains from one sample, sequenced in a study of T cell responses to AZD1222 COVID-19 vaccine. This table comes from immunoSEQ multiplex PCR, and its TCRdb copy is limited to in-frame clones, with some not included. The top ten clones hold around a quarter of a sample with tens of thousands of clones, approximately 87% of them seen once. Specimen: peripheral blood, collected 28 days after the second AZD1222 dose. Receptors originate from an adult who received the AZD1222 COVID-19 vaccine. CDR3s include the opening cysteine and the closing phenylalanine or tryptophan. A D gene is named only where the DNA matches it firmly. Some rows mark clone size as missing; the rest say once, few, many or name a class of expanded clone.

cdr3_aa | cdr3_nt | d_call | j_call | clone_size | v_call
CASSLDRGNTIYF | TGTGCCAGCAGCCTCGACAGGGGAAACACCATATATTTT | - | TRBJ1-3 | - | TRBV5-4
CASSEGRGVNTGELFF | TGTGCCAGCAGTGAAGGCAGGGGAGTAAACACCGGGGAGCTGTTTTTT | - | TRBJ2-2 | - | TRBV6-1
CASNSLGGSVGGYTF | TGTGCCAGCAACTCCCTCGGGGGTTCCGTTGGTGGCTACACCTTC | - | TRBJ1-2 | - | TRBV6-5
CASSQGQHTEAFF | TGTGCCAGCAGCCAGGGACAGCACACTGAAGCTTTCTTT | TRBD1 | TRBJ1-1 | - | TRBV7-3
CASSLSGTTNYGYTF | TGTGCCAGCAGCTTATCCGGGACAACTAACTATGGCTACACCTTC | - | TRBJ1-2 | few | TRBV7-9
CASSPGTNNEKLFF | TGCGCCAGCAGCCCGGGTACTAATAATGAAAAACTGTTTTTT | - | TRBJ1-4 | many | TRBV5-1
CASSGAAKNIQYF | TGTGCCAGCAGTGGAGCCGCCAAAAACATTCAGTACTTC | - | TRBJ2-4 | - | TRBV25-1
CARKAPPRQEDFSYGYTF | TGTGCCCGGAAGGCCCCCCCCCGACAGGAGGACTTCTCCTATGGCTACACCTTC | - | TRBJ1-2 | - | TRBV5-6
CASSLLGGANEQFF | TGTGCCAGCAGCTTACTCGGGGGGGCAAATGAGCAGTTCTTC | TRBD2 | TRBJ2-1 | - | TRBV7-3
CASIKRGMNTEAFF | TGTGCCAGCATCAAGCGGGGGATGAACACTGAAGCTTTCTTT | - | TRBJ1-1 | - | TRBV6-6
CASSPTRGETYEQYF | TGTGCCAGCAGCCCTACTCGGGGTGAAACATACGAGCAGTACTTC | - | TRBJ2-7 | few | TRBV5-4
CASMELGQPQHF | TGTGCCAGCATGGAGCTCGGTCAGCCCCAGCATTTT | - | TRBJ1-5 | - | TRBV28
CASSATPREQYF | TGTGCCAGCAGTGCCACACCCCGCGAGCAGTACTTC | - | TRBJ2-7 | - | TRBV2
CASSQGSRTQYF | TGTGCCAGCAGCCAAGGAAGTCGAACGCAGTATTTT | - | TRBJ2-3 | once | TRBV3-1/TRBV3-2
CAIKTGGPDTEAFF | TGTGCCATCAAGACAGGGGGACCTGACACTGAAGCTTTCTTT | TRBD1 | TRBJ1-1 | - | TRBV10-3
CASSSRLAGLEGETQYF | TGTGCCAGCAGCTCTCGACTAGCGGGCCTGGAAGGAGAGACCCAGTACTTC | TRBD2 | TRBJ2-5 | - | TRBV7-9
CASSPGEGLTRNTEAFF | TGTGCCAGCTCACCCGGGGAAGGACTAACACGGAACACTGAAGCTTTCTTT | - | TRBJ1-1 | - | TRBV18
CAWSPIGAGQGKNTGELFF | TGTGCCTGGAGCCCTATTGGGGCGGGACAGGGGAAGAACACCGGGGAGCTGTTTTTT | TRBD1 | TRBJ2-2 | - | TRBV30
CASGGTGLNQPQHF | TGTGCCAGCGGTGGGACAGGCTTAAATCAGCCCCAGCATTTT | TRBD1 | TRBJ1-5 | - | TRBV2
CASSENNRVMNTEAFF | TGCGCCAGCAGCGAGAACAACAGGGTGATGAACACTGAAGCTTTCTTT | - | TRBJ1-1 | - | TRBV5-1
CASTHTLGNYGYTF | TGTGCCAGCACCCATACTCTTGGTAACTATGGCTACACCTTC | - | TRBJ1-2 | - | TRBV7-8
CASSLTLWENNEQFF | TGTGCCAGCAGCTTAACTTTATGGGAAAACAATGAGCAGTTCTTC | - | TRBJ2-1 | - | TRBV7-2
CASSMLQPTEAFF | TGTGCCAGTAGTATGCTACAGCCCACTGAAGCTTTCTTT | - | TRBJ1-1 | - | TRBV19
CASSIGAYEQYF | TGTGCCAGCAGCATAGGGGCCTACGAGCAGTACTTC | - | TRBJ2-7 | - | TRBV5-6
CASSFRLAGDNEQFF | TGCGCCAGCAGCTTCCGACTAGCGGGGGACAATGAGCAGTTCTTC | TRBD2 | TRBJ2-1 | - | TRBV5-1